Listed below are T cell receptor beta chains from one sample, sequenced in a study of blood T cell repertoires in COVID-19. Data came from immunoSEQ multiplex PCR; TCRdb stores just in-frame clones and leaves some out. The sample contains around 230,000 clones, 75% to 90% of which appear only once. Sequencing was carried out using peripheral blood. Every receptor here comes from a woman aged 60-75 years with active or convalescent COVID-19. CDR3s include the opening cysteine and the closing phenylalanine or tryptophan. D genes are given only for firm matches. A clone size is listed for some rows: how often the clone was seen (once, few, many), or a class if it is expanded.

size: few; D: -; V: TRBV7-9; J: TRBJ1-6; CDR3: CASSLEGVRNSPLHF; DNA: TGTGCCAGCAGCTTAGAGGGGGTCCGAAATTCACCCCTCCACTTT
size: -; D: TRBD1; V: TRBV18; J: TRBJ1-1; CDR3: CASSPPRQGAKNTEAFF; DNA: TGTGCCAGCTCACCACCGAGACAGGGAGCTAAGAACACTGAAGCTTTCTTT
size: -; D: TRBD1; V: TRBV9; J: TRBJ1-6; CDR3: CASSGEGARDSPLHF; DNA: TGTGCCAGCAGCGGTGAGGGGGCCAGGGATTCACCCCTCCACTTT
size: -; D: TRBD1; V: TRBV19; J: TRBJ1-2; CDR3: CASSISGTGVGYTF; DNA: TGTGCCAGTAGTATCTCCGGGACAGGGGTTGGCTACACCTTC
size: -; D: -; V: TRBV6-5; J: TRBJ1-1; CDR3: CASSYGPTGHTEAFF; DNA: TGTGCCAGCAGTTACGGTCCTACAGGGCACACTGAAGCTTTCTTT
size: -; D: TRBD2; V: TRBV2; J: TRBJ2-3; CDR3: CASRKRGAPTDTQYF; DNA: TGTGCCAGCAGAAAGCGGGGGGCCCCCACAGATACGCAGTATTTT
size: -; D: -; V: TRBV19; J: TRBJ1-4; CDR3: CASSPLSYEKLFF; DNA: TGTGCCAGTAGCCCCCTCTCCTATGAAAAACTGTTTTTT
size: -; D: -; V: TRBV6-4; J: TRBJ1-6; CDR3: CASIKLWEPGSNNSPLHF; DNA: TGTGCCAGCATAAAGCTTTGGGAACCGGGATCCAATAATTCACCCCTCCACTTT
size: once; D: TRBD1; V: TRBV5-1; J: TRBJ1-2; CDR3: CASSPGTGSYGYTF; DNA: TGCGCCAGCAGCCCCGGGACAGGGAGCTATGGCTACACCTTC
size: -; D: -; V: TRBV11-2; J: TRBJ1-3; CDR3: CASSLTRREGSGGNTIYF; DNA: TGTGCCAGCAGCTTAACCCGGCGGGAAGGGTCGGGCGGAAACACCATATATTTT
size: -; D: TRBD2; V: TRBV27; J: TRBJ2-2; CDR3: CASSLAFSGAYTGELFF; DNA: TGTGCCAGCAGTTTAGCCTTTAGCGGGGCCTACACCGGGGAGCTGTTTTTT
size: -; D: TRBD2; V: TRBV20-1; J: TRBJ2-7; CDR3: CSASKAGVFYEQYF; DNA: TGCAGTGCTAGTAAGGCGGGGGTATTCTACGAGCAGTACTTC
size: -; D: TRBD2; V: TRBV5-4; J: TRBJ2-7; CDR3: CASSLQASGIYEQYF; DNA: TGTGCCAGCAGTCTGCAGGCTAGCGGCATCTACGAGCAGTACTTC
size: -; D: -; V: TRBV10-3; J: TRBJ2-2; CDR3: CAISESGARELFF; DNA: TGTGCCATCAGTGAGTCGGGGGCCCGGGAGCTGTTTTTT
size: -; D: -; V: TRBV5-4; J: TRBJ1-2; CDR3: CASSFFGANYGYTF; DNA: TGTGCCAGCAGCTTTTTCGGGGCTAACTATGGCTACACCTTC
size: -; D: -; V: TRBV19; J: TRBJ2-3; CDR3: CAISTGGISTDTQYF; DNA: TGTGCCATCTCCACTGGGGGGATTAGCACAGATACGCAGTATTTT
size: -; D: -; V: TRBV11-2; J: TRBJ1-5; CDR3: CASSLNTGGNQPQHF; DNA: TGTGCCAGCAGCTTAAACACGGGGGGGAATCAGCCCCAGCATTTT
size: -; D: -; V: TRBV4-1; J: TRBJ1-2; CDR3: CASSHPGQRAANYGYTF; DNA: TGCGCCAGCAGCCACCCCGGACAAAGGGCGGCTAACTATGGCTACACCTTC
size: -; D: -; V: TRBV7-9; J: TRBJ1-2; CDR3: CASSPPGQVCTF; DNA: TGTGCCAGCAGCCCCCCCGGCCAGGTTTGCACCTTC
size: -; D: -; V: TRBV13; J: TRBJ2-7; CDR3: CASSRHGGGSYEQYF; DNA: TGTGCCAGCAGCCGACACGGGGGAGGCTCCTACGAGCAGTACTTC
size: many; D: -; V: TRBV7-9; J: TRBJ1-1; CDR3: CASSLAATGKTEAFF; DNA: TGTGCCAGCAGCTTAGCGGCCACGGGAAAAACTGAAGCTTTCTTT
size: -; D: TRBD1; V: TRBV6-1; J: TRBJ1-2; CDR3: CASSPDRANTF; DNA: TGTGCCAGCAGTCCGGACAGGGCTAACACCTTC
size: once; D: TRBD1; V: TRBV18; J: TRBJ1-6; CDR3: CASSQGQAYNSPLHF; DNA: TGTGCCAGCTCACAAGGACAGGCCTATAATTCACCCCTCCACTTT
size: -; D: -; V: TRBV11-2; J: TRBJ1-6; CDR3: CASSQEYGGLESPLHF; DNA: TGTGCCAGCAGCCAAGAGTACGGGGGGCTGGAGTCACCCCTCCACTTT
size: -; D: -; V: TRBV7-8; J: TRBJ2-7; CDR3: CASSLGPLYEQYF; DNA: TGTGCCAGCAGCTTGGGGCCCCTCTACGAGCAGTACTTC
size: -; D: -; V: TRBV2; J: TRBJ1-4; CDR3: CASSEVGTGKLFF; DNA: TGTGCCAGCAGTGAGGTGGGGACTGGAAAACTGTTTTTT
size: -; D: TRBD2; V: TRBV3-1/TRBV3-2; J: TRBJ2-1; CDR3: CASSQDGTSNNEQFF; DNA: TGTGCCAGCAGCCAAGATGGGACTAGCAACAATGAGCAGTTCTTC
size: -; D: -; V: TRBV5-6; J: TRBJ2-3; CDR3: CASSFRDTQYF; DNA: TGTGCCAGCAGCTTCAGAGATACGCAGTATTTT
size: -; D: -; V: TRBV7-2; J: TRBJ1-3; CDR3: CASSPGRGLSGNTIYF; DNA: TGTGCCAGCAGCCCAGGGAGGGGCCTCTCTGGAAACACCATATATTTT
size: -; D: -; V: TRBV18; J: TRBJ1-1; CDR3: CASSPNFQGTEAFF; DNA: TGTGCCAGCTCACCGAACTTTCAGGGAACTGAAGCTTTCTTT
size: -; D: -; V: TRBV7-9; J: TRBJ1-5; CDR3: CASSIQFSDQPQHF; DNA: TGTGCCAGCAGCATACAATTCTCCGATCAGCCCCAGCATTTT
size: -; D: TRBD1; V: TRBV5-4; J: TRBJ2-3; CDR3: CASSLGTGPDTQYF; DNA: TGTGCCAGCAGCTTGGGGACAGGGCCAGATACGCAGTATTTT
size: -; D: TRBD1; V: TRBV27; J: TRBJ1-6; CDR3: CASSLYRGLGSPLHF; DNA: TGTGCCAGCAGTTTATACAGGGGGCTGGGTTCACCCCTCCACTTT